This is a list of T cell receptor beta chains from one sample in a study of cytomegalovirus exposure and HLA in healthy donors. Data came from immunoSEQ multiplex PCR; TCRdb stores just in-frame clones and leaves some out. The table shows 150,000 to 200,000 clones, with 70% to 80% occurring only once. The sequencing input was PBMCs. Source of these receptors: a man aged 18-30 years in good health and CMV-seronegative. Both conserved end residues are part of each CDR3. The D gene is left open where the match is weak. Expanded clones are given a class, and other clones once, few, many or no size at all.

j_call d_call v_call clone_size cdr3_aa cdr3_nt
TRBJ2-5 - TRBV6-5 few CASSEGPAEGTQYF TGTGCCAGCAGTGAAGGCCCGGCGGAGGGGACCCAGTACTTC
TRBJ2-1 TRBD2 TRBV5-1 - CASSSTSGRRPYNEQFF TGCGCCAGCAGCTCGACTAGCGGGAGAAGACCCTACAATGAGCAGTTCTTC
TRBJ2-5 TRBD2 TRBV10-3 - CAIRASGMSETQYF TGTGCCATCAGGGCCAGCGGGATGTCAGAGACCCAGTACTTC
TRBJ1-5 TRBD1 TRBV15 - CATRTVPTGKGQPQHF TGTGCCACCAGGACGGTACCGACAGGGAAGGGTCAGCCCCAGCATTTT
TRBJ2-7 TRBD1 TRBV28 - CASSPPDRGLLYEQYF TGTGCCAGCAGCCCTCCGGACAGGGGTCTTTTATACGAGCAGTACTTC
TRBJ1-2 - TRBV19 - CASSIGLATYGYTF TGTGCCAGTAGTATTGGGCTGGCTACCTATGGCTACACCTTC
TRBJ2-3 TRBD1 TRBV19 - CASRSRGRTYSTDTQYF TGTGCCAGTAGGTCAAGGGGGCGTACTTATAGCACAGATACGCAGTATTTT
TRBJ2-3 - TRBV25-1 - CASSAGDTQYF TGTGCCAGCAGTGCGGGAGATACGCAGTATTTT
TRBJ1-6 - TRBV6-1 few CASAPVGSPLHF TGTGCCAGCGCCCCGGTCGGTTCACCCCTCCACTTT
TRBJ2-2 - TRBV27 - CASSLGQFFMTGELFF TGTGCCAGCAGTCTAGGACAGTTTTTTATGACCGGGGAGCTGTTTTTT
TRBJ1-1 - TRBV6-6 few CASSYEFMNTEAFF TGTGCCAGCAGTTACGAGTTCATGAACACTGAAGCTTTCTTT
TRBJ2-3 - TRBV28 - CASSSRAGRDTQYF TGTGCCAGCAGTTCCCGGGCGGGGAGAGATACGCAGTATTTT
TRBJ1-1 - TRBV6-5 - CASSSPFTPNTEAFF TGTGCCAGCAGTTCCCCGTTCACACCGAACACTGAAGCTTTCTTT
TRBJ2-5 TRBD2 TRBV7-9 once CASSLGIGTSGNQETQYF TGTGCCAGCAGCTTAGGGATTGGGACTAGCGGGAACCAAGAGACCCAGTACTTC
TRBJ1-5 TRBD1 TRBV6-1 - CASRGQGASGQPQHF TGTGCCAGCAGAGGACAGGGGGCGTCGGGCCAGCCCCAGCATTTT
TRBJ2-3 - TRBV2 few CASRGDSTDTQYF TGTGCCAGCAGAGGAGATAGCACAGATACGCAGTATTTT
TRBJ2-5 TRBD2 TRBV6-4 once CASRQCVPSGGWEETQYF TGTGCCAGCCGTCAATGCGTCCCTAGCGGGGGGTGGGAAGAGACCCAGTACTTC
TRBJ2-1 TRBD2 TRBV2 - CASTGLAEQFF TGTGCCAGCACCGGACTAGCGGAGCAGTTCTTC
TRBJ1-5 - TRBV6-6 - CASSPPGSGQPQHF TGTGCCAGCAGTCCCCCAGGGTCTGGTCAGCCCCAGCATTTT
TRBJ2-7 TRBD2 TRBV9 - CASSPRNIAGVGEQYF TGTGCCAGCAGCCCAAGGAACATAGCGGGAGTGGGCGAGCAGTACTTC
TRBJ1-2 - TRBV29-1 once CSVEEPGVTYGYTF TGCAGCGTTGAAGAACCGGGGGTGACCTATGGCTACACCTTC
TRBJ2-2 TRBD2 TRBV5-4 few CASSFAGGNTGELFF TGTGCCAGCAGCTTCGCGGGGGGGAACACCGGGGAGCTGTTTTTT
TRBJ1-4 - TRBV5-1 - CASRIVGTNEKLFF TGCGCCAGCAGGATCGTCGGGACTAATGAAAAACTGTTTTTT
TRBJ1-2 TRBD1 TRBV28 - CASSLDRGYGYTF TGTGCCAGCAGTTTAGACAGGGGCTATGGCTACACCTTC
TRBJ2-5 - TRBV28 - CASSFLQETQYF TGTGCCAGCAGTTTCCTGCAGGAGACCCAGTACTTC
TRBJ1-2 TRBD1 TRBV5-6 few CASSGWTGRGYGYTF TGTGCCAGCAGCGGCTGGACAGGTAGAGGCTATGGCTACACCTTC
TRBJ1-2 - TRBV6-4 once CASRGTGNYGYTF TGTGCCAGCAGGGGTACAGGGAACTATGGCTACACCTTC
TRBJ1-2 - TRBV9 - CASSVALAEEGYTF TGTGCCAGCAGCGTAGCTCTGGCGGAAGAAGGCTACACCTTC
TRBJ1-6 - TRBV5-1 - CASCRVSRSPLHF TGCGCCAGCTGCAGGGTTAGTCGATCACCCCTCCACTTT
TRBJ1-2 TRBD1 TRBV6-5 - CASSYSGGGCGYTF TGTGCCAGCAGTTACTCTGGAGGGGGCTGTGGCTACACCTTC
TRBJ2-3 TRBD2 TRBV11-3 - CASSPGSGGAVDTQYF TGTGCCAGCAGCCCCGGTAGCGGGGGGGCCGTCGATACGCAGTATTTT
TRBJ1-3 - TRBV9 - CASGSDSGNTIYF TGTGCCAGCGGCAGCGACTCTGGAAACACCATATATTTT
TRBJ1-1 - TRBV21-1 - CASSKGSGDRSEAFF TGTGCCAGCAGCAAAGGGTCTGGGGACAGGTCTGAAGCTTTCTTT
TRBJ2-5 TRBD1 TRBV7-6 - CASSAEPGQGEETQYF TGTGCCAGCAGCGCCGAACCGGGACAGGGGGAAGAGACCCAGTACTTC
TRBJ2-1 TRBD1 TRBV5-1 - CASSLGTGRYNEQFF TGCGCCAGCAGCTTGGGGACAGGGAGGTACAATGAGCAGTTCTTC
TRBJ2-7 TRBD2 TRBV7-3 - CASSSRGGTEHYEQYF TGTGCCAGCAGCTCCCGGGGGGGGACGGAACACTACGAGCAGTACTTC
TRBJ1-2 TRBD1 TRBV5-1 - CASSLEGQGAYGYTF TGCGCCAGCAGCTTGGAGGGACAGGGGGCCTATGGCTACACCTTC
TRBJ1-1 - TRBV6-1 - CASSPAEAFF TGTGCCAGCAGTCCGGCTGAAGCTTTCTTT